Presented here are 25 T cell receptor beta chains from one specimen sequenced in a study of OX40 agonist ivuxolimab in advanced cancers. TCRdb keeps only in-frame clones here, not all; method: immunoSEQ multiplex PCR. The sample includes some 150,000 clones, about nine tenths of them seen just once. The source was CD4+ or CD8+ T cells sorted from blood, collected in a trial of the OX40 agonist ivuxolimab. All receptors derive from an adult with an advanced solid tumor such as melanoma, head and neck, liver or kidney cancer.

The chain couples TRBV2 to TRBJ1-4, with 7 positions matching TRBD1. Germline V gene lookup returns CDR1 SNHLY and CDR2 FYNNEI. The CDR3 extends over 15 amino acids. Trimming removed 4 bases from V and 5 bases from J; junction bases left unmatched: 7. The CDR3 is CASSGPGQLNEKLFF. As DNA, the CDR3 is TGTGCCAGCAGTGGCCCGGGACAGCTGAATGAAAAACTGTTTTTT.

This chain links TRBV27 with TRBJ1-4, with D perhaps TRBD1 (6 bases). In germline, CDR1 is MNHEY, CDR2 SMNVEV (reference sequence). The germline V and J ends were trimmed by 5 bases and 10 bases, with 20 bases remaining between them. This CDR3 contains 15 residues. The CDR3 loop reads CASSPQTGQRGKLFF. The CDR3, as DNA: TGTGCCAGCAGTCCTCAGACAGGACAGAGGGGAAAACTGTTTTTT.

The chain joins TRBV5-1 to TRBJ1-1; TRBD1 matches at 11 bases. Looked up from germline, CDR1 is SGHRS and CDR2 is YFSETQ. The CDR3 loop spans 15 amino acids. The J segment lost 0 bases and the V segment lost 3 bases, leaving 1 base of the junction unmatched. The CDR3 protein is CASSWTGGVNTEAFF. CDR3 DNA sequence: TGCGCCAGCAGCTGGACAGGGGGCGTGAACACTGAAGCTTTCTTT.

This chain joins TRBV27 and TRBJ2-2, with a possible D match to TRBD1 (6 bases). From germline, CDR1 is MNHEY and CDR2 SMNVEV (reference sequence). The CDR3 sequence is 16 residues long. V was pared by 4 bases and J by 3 bases, with 15 bases between. Here the CDR3 DNA reads TGTGCCAGCAGTTCCGCGGGCCCAGGGGACACCGGGGAGCTGTTTTTT. This gives the protein CASSSAGPGDTGELFF.

The genes are TRBV7-6 and TRBJ2-1; maybe TRBD2 (6 bases). V dropped 2 bases and J dropped 9 bases, with 11 bases sitting between them. CDR3 length: 13 residues. Germline V gene lookup returns CDR1 SGHVS and CDR2 FNYEAQ. CDR3 in DNA: TGTGCCAGCAGCTTAACTAGCCCAAGTGAGCAGTTCTTC. It specifies CASSLTSPSEQFF.

The chain uses TRBV28 and TRBJ1-2; 7 nucleotides match TRBD1. The V gene's germline CDR1 is MDHEN and CDR2 SYDVKM. CDR3 length: 14 residues. The V segment lost 6 bases and the J segment 2 bases; nucleotides outside the gene matches: 6. CDR3 amino acids: CASSPTTGNYGYTF. The CDR3 coding sequence is TGTGCCAGCAGCCCCACGACAGGGAACTATGGCTACACCTTC.

V usage is TRBV6-5 and J usage is TRBJ2-7, with D uncertain. V lost 2 bases and J lost 4, with 9 bases in between. The CDR3 has 13 residues. The V gene's germline CDR1 is MNHEY and CDR2 SVGAGI. The CDR3 region is CASSYDKQYEQYF. The DNA of the CDR3 is TGTGCCAGCAGTTACGACAAGCAATACGAGCAGTACTTC.

V is TRBV9 and J is TRBJ2-1; 14 nucleotides agree with TRBD2. The CDR3 is 15 amino acids. Germline V CDR1 and CDR2: SGDLS, YYNGEE. J gave up 10 bases and V 4 bases, and 7 bases lay outside the gene matches. Here the CDR3 reads CASSLTSGRAEEQFF. The CDR3 DNA reads TGTGCCAGCAGCCTGACTAGCGGGAGGGCCGAGGAGCAGTTCTTC.

J is TRBJ2-7 and V is TRBV14, with TRBD1 matching over 8 bases. Trimming took 6 bases from V and 7 from J; bases not matched to a gene: 8. CDR1 SGHDN and CDR2 FVKESK come from the germline V gene. The CDR3 is 13 residues long. The CDR3 DNA reads as TGTGCCAGCAGACCGGACAGGGTAAAAGAGCAGTACTTC. This gives the protein CASRPDRVKEQYF.

The chain has TRBV6-1 and TRBJ2-7; D not certain. Germline V lookup: CDR1 MNHNS, CDR2 SASEGT. The CDR3 runs 14 residues. The ends were cut back, 2 bases at V and 0 bases at J, with 8 bases in the middle. The CDR3 DNA follows: TGTGCCAGCAGTGAAAATCGCGGCTCCTACGAGCAGTACTTC. It translates to CASSENRGSYEQYF.

This clone was found once. The chain is built from TRBV6-1 and TRBJ1-3; D possibly corresponds to TRBD1 (5 bases). Germline V gives CDR1 MNHNS, CDR2 SASEGT. The CDR3 length is 15 residues. V was pared by 6 bases and J by 0 bases, with 12 bases between. The CDR3 nucleotides are TGTGCCAGCAGGGGGACCTATTTCTCTGGAAACACCATATATTTT. Its protein is CASRGTYFSGNTIYF.

There are a few counts of this clone. The V and J genes are TRBV6-6 and TRBJ2-2, with D perhaps matching TRBD2 (6 bases). The CDR3 consists of 14 residues. The germline V gene has CDR1 MNHNY and CDR2 SVGAGI (reference sequence). V was pared by 8 bases and J by 0 bases, with 10 bases between. CDR3 nucleotide sequence: TGTGCCAGCCGCGGGACCGCGAACACCGGGGAGCTGTTTTTT. It codes for CASRGTANTGELFF.

The chain is built from TRBV5-6 and TRBJ2-3; 12 nucleotides agree with TRBD2. J gave up 3 bases and V 5 bases, and 10 bases lay outside the gene matches. CDR3 length equals 17 residues. Germline CDR1 reads SGHDT; CDR2 reads YYEEEE. CDR3 sequence reads: CASSLPWTSGNTDTQYF. The CDR3 DNA is TGTGCCAGCAGTTTACCATGGACTAGCGGGAATACAGATACGCAGTATTTT.

This rearrangement joins TRBV7-6 to TRBJ2-1; 7 bases line up with TRBD1. The CDR3 runs to 16 residues. From germline, CDR1 is SGHVS and CDR2 FNYEAQ. The V and J ends lost 1 base and 7 bases, in that order; junction bases with no gene match: 10. The CDR3 sequence: CASSLVGRGQSNEQFF. The DNA for the CDR3 is TGTGCCAGCAGCTTAGTCGGAAGGGGGCAGTCAAATGAGCAGTTCTTC.

V and J are TRBV9 and TRBJ2-3; D tentatively reads TRBD1 or TRBD2 (5 bases each). The V gene's germline CDR1 is SGDLS and CDR2 YYNGEE. This CDR3 has 17 amino acids. The ends were cut back, 3 bases at V and 0 bases at J, with 17 bases in the middle. CDR3 sequence reads: CASSAGTLISSTDTQYF. The DNA of the CDR3 is TGTGCCAGCAGCGCCGGGACCCTTATTTCTAGCACAGATACGCAGTATTTT.

The rearrangement uses TRBV18 and TRBJ2-5, with 10 bases aligning to TRBD2. Trimming cost V 3 bases and J 2 bases; bases outside gene matches: 6. Germline CDR1 and CDR2: KGHSH and LQKENI. CDR3 length: 16 residues. The CDR3 protein is CASSPTGTSVQETQYF. DNA for the CDR3: TGTGCCAGCTCACCCACCGGGACTAGCGTACAAGAGACCCAGTACTTC.

The CDR3, as DNA: TGCAGCGGCGCGAGCGGAACCTACAATGAGCAGTTCTTC. Translated, it gives CSGASGTYNEQFF. J is TRBJ2-1 and V is TRBV29-1, with a weak D call TRBD2 (5 bases). From germline, CDR1 is SQVTM and CDR2 ANQGSEA. The V end lost 7 bases, the J end lost 2 bases, and 12 bases lay between the germline ends. The CDR3 spans 13 residues.

The genes are TRBV7-2 and TRBJ2-3; D is possibly TRBD2 (5 bases). CDR1 and CDR2 from the germline V gene are SGHTA and FQGNSA. The CDR3 runs to 14 residues. The V and J ends lost 1 base and 4 bases respectively, with 9 bases between them. This chain's CDR3 is CASSLGLASDTQYF. The CDR3 DNA sequence: TGTGCCAGCAGCTTAGGGCTAGCATCAGATACGCAGTATTTT. The whole variable domain, remainder taken from reference TRBV7-2 and TRBJ2-3, is GAGVSQSPSNKVTEKGKDVELRCDPISGHTALYWYRQSLGQGLEFLIYFQGNSAPDKSGLPSDRFSAERTGGSVSTLTIQRTQQEDSAVYLCASSLGLASDTQYFGPGTRLTVL.

This clone has just one count. The J gene is TRBJ1-1, the V gene TRBV7-8, with D maybe TRBD1 (5 bases). Germline-derived CDR1 and CDR2 are SGHVS and FQNEAQ. Trimming stripped 1 base from V and 1 base from J, with 7 bases between. CDR3 size: 14 residues. CDR3 sequence reads: CASSLVGGNTEAFF. CDR3 DNA: TGTGCCAGCAGCTTAGTTGGGGGGAACACTGAAGCTTTCTTT.

The rearrangement joins TRBV11-2 to TRBJ1-5; D might be TRBD1 (6 bases). The germline V gene has CDR1 SGHAT and CDR2 FQNNGV. V was shortened by 4 bases and J by 0 bases, with 10 bases between the two germline ends. The CDR3 has 15 amino acids. The CDR3 coding sequence is TGTGCCAGCAGCTCACAGGGTACTAGCAATCAGCCCCAGCATTTT. Translating gives CASSSQGTSNQPQHF.

This clone was counted a single time. The chain links TRBV7-9 to TRBJ1-4; D ambiguous. Between the trimmed V and J ends, which lost 3 bases and 5 bases, there was a span of 13 bases. The CDR3 loop spans 15 amino acids. Per germline, CDR1 SEHNR and CDR2 FQNEAQ (reference sequence). In DNA form, the CDR3 reads TGTGCCAGCAGCTTCGGAGGACGGTTCAATGAAAAACTGTTTTTT. This codes for CASSFGGRFNEKLFF.

The CDR3 here is CASSPGPGWGNTIYF. CDR3 bases: TGTGCCAGCTCACCAGGCCCAGGTTGGGGAAACACCATATATTTT. The V call is TRBV18, the J call TRBJ1-3; D unclear. V was clipped by 2 bases and J by 4 bases, with 12 bases between them. The germline CDR1 and CDR2 sequences are KGHSH and LQKENI. This CDR3 spans 15 amino acids.

The chain has TRBV4-3 and TRBJ1-4; D possibly corresponds to TRBD1 (5 bases). The V gene lost 1 base and the J gene lost 1 base, with 10 bases spanning the gap. Germline values: CDR1 LGHNA, CDR2 YSLEER. The CDR3 totals 16 residues. CDR3 in amino acids: CASSQGNRKTNEKLFF. CDR3 nucleotide sequence: TGCGCCAGCAGCCAAGGGAACAGGAAAACTAATGAAAAACTGTTTTTT.

The genes are TRBV7-9 and TRBJ1-1; D ambiguous. The V gene lost 5 bases and the J gene lost 1 base, with 11 bases spanning the gap. The CDR3 sequence is 14 residues long. Germline-derived CDR1 and CDR2 are SEHNR and FQNEAQ (reference sequence). In DNA, the CDR3 is TGTGCCAGCAGCACCCCTCGGACGAACACTGAAGCTTTCTTT. It specifies CASSTPRTNTEAFF.

The V and J genes are TRBV7-3 and TRBJ2-7, with 11 bases that match TRBD1. The CDR3 runs to 15 residues. CDR1 and CDR2 from the germline V gene are SGHTA and FQGTGA. V shed 0 bases and J 3 bases; nucleotides not matched to a gene: 1. The CDR3 is CASSLTGTGGYEQYF. The CDR3 nucleotides are TGTGCCAGCAGCTTAACTGGGACAGGGGGCTACGAGCAGTACTTC.